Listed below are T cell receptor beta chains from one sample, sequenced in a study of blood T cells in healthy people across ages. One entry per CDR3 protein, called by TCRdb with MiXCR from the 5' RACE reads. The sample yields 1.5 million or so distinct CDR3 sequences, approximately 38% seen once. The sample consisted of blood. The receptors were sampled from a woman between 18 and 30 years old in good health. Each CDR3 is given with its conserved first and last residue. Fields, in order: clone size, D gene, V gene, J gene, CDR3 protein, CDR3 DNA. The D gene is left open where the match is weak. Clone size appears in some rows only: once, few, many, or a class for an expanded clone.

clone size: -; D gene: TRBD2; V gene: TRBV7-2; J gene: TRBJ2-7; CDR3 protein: CASSPLSGKGSYEQYF; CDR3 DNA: TGTGCCAGCAGCCCGCTAAGCGGGAAAGGGTCCTACGAGCAGTACTTC
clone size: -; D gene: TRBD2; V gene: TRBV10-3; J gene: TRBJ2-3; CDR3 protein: CAGGGARTDTQYF; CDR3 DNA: TGTGCCGGCGGGGGAGCCCGCACAGATACGCAGTATTTT
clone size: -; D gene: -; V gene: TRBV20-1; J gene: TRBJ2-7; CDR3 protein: CSARRRGLDSYEQYF; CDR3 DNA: TGCAGTGCTAGAAGGCGGGGGCTTGACTCCTACGAGCAGTACTTC
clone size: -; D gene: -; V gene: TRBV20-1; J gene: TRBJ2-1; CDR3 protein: CSAHRSSSYNEQFF; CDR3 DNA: TGCAGTGCTCACAGGTCTAGCTCCTACAATGAGCAGTTCTTC
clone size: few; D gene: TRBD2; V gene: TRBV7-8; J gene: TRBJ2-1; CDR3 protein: CASSSGTSGGIYNEQFF; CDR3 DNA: TGTGCCAGCAGCTCAGGGACTAGCGGGGGGATTTACAATGAGCAGTTCTTC
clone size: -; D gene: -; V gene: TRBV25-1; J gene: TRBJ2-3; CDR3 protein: CASNPRRTVGTDTQYF; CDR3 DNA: TGTGCCAGCAATCCCAGGCGCACAGTGGGCACAGATACGCAGTATTTT
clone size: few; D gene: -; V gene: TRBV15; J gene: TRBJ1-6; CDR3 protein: CATSRSGFDISYNSPLHF; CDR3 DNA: TGTGCCACCAGCAGGTCAGGCTTCGACATCTCCTATAATTCACCCCTCCACTTT
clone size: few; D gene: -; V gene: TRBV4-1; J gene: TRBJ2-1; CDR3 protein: CASSQDSGDSPYNEQFF; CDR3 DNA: TGCGCCAGCAGCCAAGATTCAGGGGATTCCCCCTACAATGAGCAGTTCTTC
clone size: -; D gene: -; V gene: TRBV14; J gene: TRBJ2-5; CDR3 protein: CASSPAGKRKETQYF; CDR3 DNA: TGTGCCAGCAGCCCGGCAGGGAAACGTAAAGAGACCCAGTACTTC
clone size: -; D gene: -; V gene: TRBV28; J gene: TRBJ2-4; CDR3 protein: CASSLKAGRQYF; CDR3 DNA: TGTGCCAGCAGTTTAAAGGCAGGACGTCAGTACTTC
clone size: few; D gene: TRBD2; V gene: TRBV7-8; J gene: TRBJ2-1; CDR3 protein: CASSFGLAGVDEQFF; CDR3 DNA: TGTGCCAGCAGCTTCGGACTAGCGGGAGTGGATGAGCAGTTCTTC
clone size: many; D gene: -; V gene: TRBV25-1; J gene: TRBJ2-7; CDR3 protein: CASSDNEQYF; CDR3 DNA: TGTGCCAGCAGTGACAACGAGCAGTACTTC
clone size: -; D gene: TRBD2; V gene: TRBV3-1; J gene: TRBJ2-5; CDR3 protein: CAGSRGLLAGGRETQYF; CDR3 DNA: TGTGCCGGCAGCCGGGGTCTCTTAGCGGGAGGTAGAGAGACCCAGTACTTC
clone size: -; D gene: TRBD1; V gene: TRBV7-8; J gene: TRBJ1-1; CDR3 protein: CASSFRDRVQSTEAFF; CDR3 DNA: TGTGCCAGCAGCTTCCGGGACAGGGTACAATCCACTGAAGCTTTCTTT
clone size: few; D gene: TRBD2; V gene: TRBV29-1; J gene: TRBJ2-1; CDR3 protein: CSGPGEGNEQFF; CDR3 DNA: TGCAGCGGGCCGGGGGAGGGCAATGAGCAGTTCTTC
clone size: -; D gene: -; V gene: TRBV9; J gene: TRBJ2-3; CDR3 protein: CASSARLMGTDTQYF; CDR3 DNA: TGTGCCAGCAGCGCACGTTTAATGGGCACAGATACGCAGTATTTT
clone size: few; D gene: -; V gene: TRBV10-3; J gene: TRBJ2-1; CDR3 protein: CAISEFVQGSYNEQFF; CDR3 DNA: TGTGCCATCAGTGAGTTCGTACAGGGTAGCTACAATGAGCAGTTCTTC
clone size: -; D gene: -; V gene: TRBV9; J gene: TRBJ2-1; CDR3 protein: CASSPRPEPNGQFF; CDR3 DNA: TGTGCCAGCAGCCCCCGACCCGAGCCCAATGGGCAGTTCTTC
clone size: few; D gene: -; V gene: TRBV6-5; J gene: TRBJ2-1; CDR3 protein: CASSYSRAAYNEQFF; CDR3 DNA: TGTGCCAGCAGTTACTCGAGGGCGGCTTACAATGAGCAGTTCTTC
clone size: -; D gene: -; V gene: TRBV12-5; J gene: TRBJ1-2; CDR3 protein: CASGLVPPIYRGDGYTF; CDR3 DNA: TGTGCTAGTGGTTTGGTACCCCCGATTTACAGAGGGGATGGCTACACCTTC
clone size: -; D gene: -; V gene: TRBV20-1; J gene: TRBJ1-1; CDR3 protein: CSAVRGLNTEAFF; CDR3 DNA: TGCAGTGCTGTCAGGGGTTTGAACACTGAAGCTTTCTTT
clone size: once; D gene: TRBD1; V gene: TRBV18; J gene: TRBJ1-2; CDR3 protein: CASSVTGQGSSEGYTF; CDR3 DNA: TGTGCCAGCTCCGTCACTGGACAGGGGTCTTCGGAGGGCTACACCTTC
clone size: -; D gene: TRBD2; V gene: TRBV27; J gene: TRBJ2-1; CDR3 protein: CASSVASGTNEQFF; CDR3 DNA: TGTGCCAGCAGTGTGGCTAGCGGGACCAATGAGCAGTTCTTC
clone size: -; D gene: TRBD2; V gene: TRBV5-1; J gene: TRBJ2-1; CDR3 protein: CASSDESGRAIDEQFF; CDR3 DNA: TGCGCCAGCAGCGACGAGAGCGGGAGGGCAATCGATGAGCAGTTCTTC
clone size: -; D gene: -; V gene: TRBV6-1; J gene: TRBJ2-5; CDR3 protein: CASSTRDTGVATQYF; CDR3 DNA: TGTGCCAGCAGTACCCGGGACACCGGGGTGGCGACCCAGTACTTC
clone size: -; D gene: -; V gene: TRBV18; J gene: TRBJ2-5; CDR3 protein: CASSPGSGPQETQYF; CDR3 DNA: TGTGCCAGCTCACCGGGCTCCGGTCCCCAAGAGACCCAGTACTTC
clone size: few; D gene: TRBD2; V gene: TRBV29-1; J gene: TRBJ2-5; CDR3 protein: CSVGLAEETQYF; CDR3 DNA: TGCAGCGTGGGACTAGCCGAAGAGACCCAGTACTTC
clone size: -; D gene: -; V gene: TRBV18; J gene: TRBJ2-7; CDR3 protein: CASSPPGTLNTEQYF; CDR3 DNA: TGTGCCAGCTCACCACCCGGGACCCTAAATACCGAGCAGTACTTC
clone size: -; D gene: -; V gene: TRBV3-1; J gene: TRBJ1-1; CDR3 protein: CASSQGESLAFF; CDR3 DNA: TGTGCCAGCAGCCAAGGAGAATCTTTAGCTTTCTTT